Shown below are 31 T cell receptor beta chains from a single sample sequenced in a study of CD8 T cells in Susac syndrome. With random hexamers, 0.5 to 1 ug RNA was reverse transcribed. TCRdb re-analysed the immunoSEQ multiplex PCR reads in MiXCR, keeping a single row per CDR3 protein. Among 200,000 to 250,000 distinct CDR3 sequences listed, about 95% were seen once. The source material was CD4+ T cells from PBMCs. The receptors stem from a human donor with multiple sclerosis.

The chain employs TRBV12-3 or TRBV12-4 and TRBJ2-3, with D perhaps TRBD2 (6 bases). The CDR3 runs to 13 residues. Trimming took off 6 bases at V and 3 bases at J, with 10 bases between the two ends. DNA of the CDR3: TGTGCCAGCAGCCGGGGGAATACAGATACGCAGTATTTT. Amino acid sequence: CASSRGNTDTQYF.

The rearrangement links TRBV9 to TRBJ1-6; D unresolved. Germline lookup yields CDR1 SGDLS and CDR2 YYNGEE. Trimming shortened V by 7 bases and J by 7 bases, and 9 bases separated the two germline ends. The CDR3 runs to 12 residues. This chain's CDR3 is CASGVDNSPLHF. In nucleotides, the CDR3 is TGTGCCAGCGGGGTCGACAATTCACCCCTCCACTTT. The whole variable domain, filled in from reference TRBV9 and TRBJ1-6, reads DSGVTQTPKHLITATGQRVTLRCSPRSGDLSVYWYQQSLDQGLQFLIQYYNGEERAKGNILERFSAQQFPDLHSELNLSSLELGDSALYFCASGVDNSPLHFGNGTRLTVT.

This chain joins TRBV15 and TRBJ1-2; no reliable D call. The length of the CDR3 is 15 residues. In germline, CDR1 is LNHNV, CDR2 YYDKDF (reference sequence). Trimming shortened V by 0 bases and J by 7 bases, and 15 bases separated the two germline ends. CDR3 DNA: TGTGCCACCAGCAGAGATAAGGGCTCAGAGGGTGGCTACACCTTC. As protein: CATSRDKGSEGGYTF.

J is TRBJ2-1 and V is TRBV15; 7 bases are a match to TRBD2. Germline CDR1 LNHNV, CDR2 YYDKDF (reference sequence). The CDR3 is 12 amino acids. The junction had 7 bases not matched to a gene; V was cut back by 9 bases and J by 8 bases. The CDR3 loop reads CATNPGGDEQFF. CDR3 nucleotides: TGTGCCACAAACCCGGGGGGTGATGAGCAGTTCTTC.

The CDR3 DNA reads as TGTGCCTGGAGTGTACAGTCTGGGAGCAATCAGCCCCAGCATTTT. Residues: CAWSVQSGSNQPQHF. This sequence joins TRBV30 and TRBJ1-5; D not resolved. Trimming took 0 bases from V and 1 from J, leaving 10 bases between them. CDR1 and CDR2 from the germline V gene are GTSNPN and SVGIG (reference sequence). This CDR3 contains 15 residues.

The rearrangement links TRBV20-1 to TRBJ2-3, with D possibly called TRBD1 or TRBD2 (5 bases each). V was pared by 1 base and J by 0 bases, with 8 bases between. Germline V CDR1 and CDR2: DFQATT, SNEGSKA (reference sequence). The CDR3 is made up of 14 amino acids. The CDR3 DNA is TGCAGTGCTAGAGGGGGGTCCAGCACAGATACGCAGTATTTT. Amino acid sequence: CSARGGSSTDTQYF.

The chain recombines TRBV30 with TRBJ1-2; D is perhaps TRBD1 (6 bases). The CDR3 length is 12 residues. Trimming removed 8 bases from V and 1 base from J, with 11 bases in between. The germline CDR1 and CDR2 sequences are GTSNPN and SVGIG (reference sequence). CDR3 bases: TGTGCCCACGGACAGCTTAACTATGGCTACACCTTC. Its translation: CAHGQLNYGYTF.

The rearrangement joins TRBV5-4 to TRBJ2-3, with TRBD2 matching over 8 bases. Looked up from germline, CDR1 is SGHNT and CDR2 is YYREEE (reference sequence). V lost 3 bases and J lost 4; bases outside the gene matches: 4. CDR3 length: 14 amino acids. The CDR3 DNA reads TGTGCCAGCAGCTCCCCCGGGGGGGCAGATACGCAGTATTTT. It is translated as CASSSPGGADTQYF.

V gene TRBV9 combines with J gene TRBJ1-5; D gene unclear. Trimming removed 2 bases at V and 4 bases at J, with 16 bases between. This CDR3 is built from 16 residues. From germline, CDR1 is SGDLS and CDR2 YYNGEE. This CDR3 is CASSVERAGRNQPQHF. DNA for the CDR3: TGTGCCAGCAGCGTGGAGAGGGCGGGGAGGAATCAGCCCCAGCATTTT.

V usage is TRBV9 and J usage is TRBJ2-5; possible D gene TRBD2, 5 bases. This CDR3 spans 17 amino acids. Trimming took 3 bases from V and 4 from J, leaving 22 bases between them. Germline CDR1 and CDR2: SGDLS and YYNGEE. The CDR3 sequence: CASSALSGLPGGETQYF. The CDR3 bases are TGTGCCAGCAGCGCCCTCTCCGGGTTACCCGGAGGAGAGACCCAGTACTTC.

The genes are TRBV5-4 and TRBJ2-5; 7 bases align to TRBD1. Trimming at V came to 4 bases and at J to 7 bases, leaving 19 bases not matched to a gene. The CDR3 runs to 17 residues. Germline lookup yields CDR1 SGHNT and CDR2 YYREEE (reference sequence). CDR3 residues: CASSPLNTRGAGGTQYF. DNA for the CDR3: TGTGCCAGCAGCCCGCTAAATACTAGAGGGGCAGGGGGGACCCAGTACTTC.

V is TRBV4-1 and J is TRBJ2-2, with D unresolved. The CDR3 is 15 amino acids. Trimming shortened V by 0 bases and J by 4 bases, and 9 bases separated the two germline ends. In germline, CDR1 is MGHRA, CDR2 YSYEKL. CDR3 in DNA: TGCGCCAGCAGCCAAGATCCCGTGGCCACCGGGGAGCTGTTTTTT. Amino acid sequence: CASSQDPVATGELFF.

The gene calls are TRBV12-3 or TRBV12-4 and TRBJ2-3, with 8 bases identical to TRBD1. This CDR3 has 15 residues. V lost 4 bases and J lost 2; bases outside the gene matches: 5. As DNA, the CDR3 is TGTGCCAGCAGTTCGGGACAGGCCCTCACAGATACGCAGTATTTT. Its protein product is CASSSGQALTDTQYF.

The chain uses TRBV5-1 and TRBJ1-2, with a possible D match to TRBD1 (5 bases). CDR3 length: 14 amino acids. Per germline, CDR1 SGHRS and CDR2 YFSETQ. V gave up 6 bases and J gave up 4 bases, with 16 bases separating them. CDR3 sequence (DNA): TGCGCCAGCACTCCTACCACAGGCGGCTATGGCTACACCTTC. Its translation: CASTPTTGGYGYTF.

The V call is TRBV15, the J call TRBJ2-7; D gene unclear. V dropped 3 bases and J dropped 6 bases, with 9 bases sitting between them. Germline V lookup: CDR1 LNHNV, CDR2 YYDKDF (reference sequence). The CDR3 sequence is 12 residues long. CDR3: CATSSQRLEQYF. CDR3 nucleotides: TGTGCCACCAGCAGCCAAAGACTCGAGCAGTACTTC.

The DNA of the CDR3 is TGTGCCAGCAGCCCCCATAGTCAGCCCCAGCATTTT. This gives the protein CASSPHSQPQHF. J is TRBJ1-5 and V is TRBV7-2; D not certain. CDR3 length: 12 residues. Trimming took 5 bases from V and 6 from J, leaving 8 bases between them. The germline V gene has CDR1 SGHTA and CDR2 FQGNSA. Based on the CDR3 plus reference TRBV7-2 and TRBJ1-5, the full variable domain is GAGVSQSPSNKVTEKGKDVELRCDPISGHTALYWYRQSLGQGLEFLIYFQGNSAPDKSGLPSDRFSAERTGGSVSTLTIQRTQQEDSAVYLCASSPHSQPQHFGDGTRLSIL.

This chain joins TRBV20-1 and TRBJ1-4; 7 nucleotides align to TRBD1. This CDR3 contains 14 residues. The ends lost 2 bases at V and 8 bases at J; junction bases unmatched: 8. The V gene's germline CDR1 is DFQATT and CDR2 SNEGSKA (reference sequence). The CDR3 sequence is CSARPGTVREKLFF. The CDR3, as DNA: TGCAGTGCTAGACCCGGGACAGTCCGAGAAAAACTGTTTTTT.

The chain employs TRBV11-2 and TRBJ2-7; 7 nucleotides agree with TRBD1. CDR1 is SGHAT, CDR2 FQNNGV, per germline. V was clipped by 1 base and J by 3 bases; unmatched bases: 6. CDR3 size: 15 residues. In DNA form, the CDR3 reads TGTGCCAGCAGCTTAGGGACAGGAGGACTCTACGAGCAGTACTTC. This encodes CASSLGTGGLYEQYF.

This chain links TRBV5-1 with TRBJ1-6; D unresolved. CDR3 length: 14 residues. Germline loops: CDR1 SGHRS, CDR2 YFSETQ. Trimming stripped 0 bases from V and 8 bases from J, with 9 bases between. As DNA, the CDR3 is TGCGCCAGCAGCTTGGTAGGAGTTGATTCACCCCTCCACTTT. It is translated as CASSLVGVDSPLHF.

The genes are TRBV3-1 and TRBJ1-4; D is uncertain. Germline V CDR1 and CDR2: LGHDT, YNNKEL (reference sequence). The CDR3 is made up of 11 amino acids. The germline V and J ends were trimmed by 4 bases and 7 bases, with 4 bases remaining between them. The CDR3 loop reads CASSRSEKLFF. The CDR3 nucleotides are TGTGCCAGCAGCCGAAGTGAAAAACTGTTTTTT.

The chain has TRBV20-1 and TRBJ2-1, with 7 positions matching TRBD1. The CDR3 consists of 14 residues. Per the germline V gene, CDR1 is DFQATT and CDR2 is SNEGSKA (reference sequence). Losses at the gene ends were 5 bases for V and 6 bases for J; bases not matched to a gene: 10. The CDR3 sequence is CSAFRQGISNEQFF. The CDR3 coding sequence is TGCAGTGCTTTCCGACAGGGTATAAGCAATGAGCAGTTCTTC.

The chain has TRBV20-1 and TRBJ2-5; unclear D gene. This CDR3 comprises 12 residues. Trimming removed 3 bases at V and 3 bases at J, with 8 bases between. From germline, CDR1 is DFQATT and CDR2 SNEGSKA (reference sequence). CDR3 residues: CSASGQKETQYF. The CDR3 nucleotides are TGCAGTGCTAGCGGTCAAAAAGAGACCCAGTACTTC.

The J gene is TRBJ2-1, the V gene TRBV20-1; the D is unclear. The CDR3 sequence is 11 residues long. V was clipped by 5 bases and J by 8 bases, with 10 bases between them. CDR1 and CDR2 (germline): DFQATT, SNEGSKA (reference sequence). As DNA, the CDR3 is TGCAGTGCTTCTAACCCTGATGAGCAGTTCTTC. Translating it yields CSASNPDEQFF.

This rearrangement joins TRBV11-2 to TRBJ2-7; D unclear. V dropped 7 bases and J dropped 2 bases, with 18 bases sitting between them. This CDR3 is 15 amino acids long. The V gene's germline CDR1 is SGHAT and CDR2 FQNNGV. Here the CDR3 reads CASTPRSGAPYEQYF. The DNA for the CDR3 is TGTGCCAGCACCCCGCGGAGTGGCGCGCCCTACGAGCAGTACTTC. Complete variable domain (other parts from reference TRBV11-2 and TRBJ2-7): EAGVAQSPRYKIIEKRQSVAFWCNPISGHATLYWYQQILGQGPKLLIQFQNNGVVDDSQLPKDRFSAERLKGVDSTLKIQPAKLEDSAVYLCASTPRSGAPYEQYFGPGTRLTVT.

The chain combines TRBV30 with TRBJ1-1; D unresolved. CDR1 is GTSNPN and CDR2 is SVGIG in the germline V gene (reference sequence). CDR3 length: 13 residues. V gave up 1 base and J gave up 0 bases, with 6 bases separating them. CDR3 nucleotides: TGTGCCTGGAGTGCAGATATGAACACTGAAGCTTTCTTT. Translated: CAWSADMNTEAFF.

The rearrangement joins TRBV29-1 to TRBJ1-5; TRBD1 matches 8 bases. This CDR3 is built from 13 residues. J was trimmed by 3 bases and V by 6 bases; bases with no gene match: 4. Germline values: CDR1 SQVTM, CDR2 ANQGSEA. The DNA for the CDR3 is TGCAGCGTGTCGGACAGGGACAATCAGCCCCAGCATTTT. It encodes CSVSDRDNQPQHF.

This chain uses TRBV5-4 with TRBJ1-2; D is perhaps TRBD1 (6 bases). Germline-derived CDR1 and CDR2 are SGHNT and YYREEE (reference sequence). Trimming shortened V by 4 bases and J by 4 bases, and 17 bases separated the two germline ends. The CDR3 is 15 amino acids. The CDR3 sequence is CASSALGQPPYGYTF. In nucleotides, the CDR3 is TGTGCCAGCAGCGCCTTAGGACAGCCGCCCTATGGCTACACCTTC. The full variable domain, in which reference TRBV5-4 and TRBJ1-2 provide the parts outside the CDR3, is ETGVTQSPTHLIKTRGQQVTLRCSSQSGHNTVSWYQQALGQGPQFIFQYYREEENGRGNFPPRFSGLQFPNYSSELNVNALELDDSALYLCASSALGQPPYGYTFGSGTRLTVV.

The rearrangement joins TRBV6-1 to TRBJ2-7, with a possible D match to TRBD1 (5 bases). The CDR3 runs to 13 residues. Trimming removed 6 bases at V and 0 bases at J, with 9 bases between. Germline-derived CDR1 and CDR2 are MNHNS and SASEGT. CDR3 sequence: CASSRQLSYEQYF. CDR3 nucleotides: TGTGCCAGCAGCAGACAGCTCTCCTACGAGCAGTACTTC.

This clonotype was counted once. This chain connects TRBV12-3 or TRBV12-4 to TRBJ2-3; 9 bases map to TRBD1. The CDR3 loop spans 16 amino acids. Trimming took 7 bases from V and 3 from J; bases not matched to a gene: 11. In DNA, the CDR3 is TGTGCCAGCACCTCCACGTGGGGACAGGGTACAGATACGCAGTATTTT. Amino acids: CASTSTWGQGTDTQYF.

V and J are TRBV25-1 and TRBJ1-2, with D tentatively TRBD1 (5 bases). This CDR3 is built from 12 residues. The V gene's germline CDR1 is MGHDK and CDR2 SYGVNS. V gave up 10 bases and J gave up 4 bases, with 13 bases separating them. The CDR3 loop reads CATYRTAYGYTF. As DNA, the CDR3 is TGTGCCACCTACAGGACCGCCTATGGCTACACCTTC.

V and J are TRBV29-1 and TRBJ1-1; TRBD1 is a possible D gene (6 bases). V lost 1 base and J lost 4, with 22 bases in between. Germline V gives CDR1 SQVTM, CDR2 ANQGSEA. The length of the CDR3 is 17 residues. The CDR3 sequence is CSVEGGIGGLISTEAFF. In DNA form, the CDR3 reads TGCAGCGTTGAAGGAGGTATAGGGGGGTTAATAAGCACTGAAGCTTTCTTT.